This T cell receptor beta chain originates from a study of T-cell memory formation after mild COVID-19. Germline loops: CDR1 SQVTM, CDR2 ANQGSEA. The CDR3 is 14 residues long. Losses at the gene ends were 6 bases for V and 5 bases for J; bases not matched to a gene: 11. UMIs and sample barcodes were carried by the TCR alpha and TCR beta cDNA libraries that 5'RACE produced using constant-segment primers. TCRdb reprocessed the 5' RACE reads via MiXCR and lists one record per CDR3 protein. The data contain roughly 100,000 distinct CDR3 sequences, roughly an eighth of them singletons. This clonotype is classed as medium-sized.

This chain uses TRBV29-1 with TRBJ2-5, with 8 bases lining up with TRBD1. The receptor's source is an adult woman who had mild COVID-19 (a few samples of this study predate the infection). Cell type and time point are not known. Sequencing was performed on PBMCs or a T cell subset sorted from them (not recorded which). CDR3 nucleotides: TGCAGCGTACGTGAGACAGGGGTTTTGGAGACCCAGTACTTC. Protein: CSVRETGVLETQYF.